This T cell receptor (beta chain) came from a study of beta chain features in type 1 diabetes. CD45RO/CCR7/CD25/CD127/CD95/CD27 separated CD4+ naive, central memory, regulatory and stem cell-like memory cells by sorting. Each sorted fraction was over 95% pure. As for this clone: No antigen is known for it.

V was cut by 11 bases and J by 4 bases, with 20 bases left in between. This CDR3 is 14 amino acids long. Germline V gene data show CDR1 as LNHDA and CDR2 as SQIVND (reference sequence). Isolated RNA was reverse transcribed in full, so expressed TCRB transcripts were sequenced. Profiled with immunoSEQ multiplex PCR; TCRdb holds only in-frame clones, not every one. There are approximately 340,000 clones in the sample; roughly 15% occur only once, and roughly 0.017% lies in the top ten. Regarding the study as a whole: Healthy donors had naive, central memory and Treg TCRB repertoires that appeared less similar than those seen among patients. PCR might show a preference for shorter templates, equally across patients and controls.

Specimen: naive CD4+ T cells from blood. This chain links TRBV19 with TRBJ2-5, with a tentative D call TRBD2 (5 bases). This clonotype originated in a woman younger than 30 in good health. The CDR3 loop is CADRPSERGETQYF. The CDR3 DNA reads as TGTGCCGATCGACCATCCGAACGGGGAGAGACCCAGTACTTC.